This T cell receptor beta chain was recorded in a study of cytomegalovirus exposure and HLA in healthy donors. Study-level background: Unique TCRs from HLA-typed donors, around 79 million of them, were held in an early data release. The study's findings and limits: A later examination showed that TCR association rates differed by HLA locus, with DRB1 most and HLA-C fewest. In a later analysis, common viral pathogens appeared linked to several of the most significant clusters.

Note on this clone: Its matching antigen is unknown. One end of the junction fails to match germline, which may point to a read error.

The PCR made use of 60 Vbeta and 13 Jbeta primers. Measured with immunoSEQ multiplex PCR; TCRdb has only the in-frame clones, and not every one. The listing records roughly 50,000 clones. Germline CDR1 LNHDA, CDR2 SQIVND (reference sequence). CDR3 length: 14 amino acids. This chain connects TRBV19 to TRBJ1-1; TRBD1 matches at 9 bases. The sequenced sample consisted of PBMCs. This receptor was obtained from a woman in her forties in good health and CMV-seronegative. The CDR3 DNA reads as TGTGCCAGTAGAAACAGGGGGCACGGCGCTGAAGATTTCTTT. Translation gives CASRNRGHGAEDFF.